The present T cell receptor beta chain was sequenced within a study of Ad26.COV2.S vaccination and SARS-CoV-2 variants (dated by TCRdb to the early 2020s). Study-level background: Donors in the vaccine arm were drawn from COV1001, a multicentre, randomized, double-blind, placebo-controlled phase I-IIa trial testing Ad26.COV2.S in healthy adults. Ad26.COV2.S was administered intramuscularly at 5 x 10^10 or 1 x 10^11 viral particles, either as a single shot or as two shots given 56 days apart. TCRbeta repertoire sequencing served as the tool for gauging how specific and how broad the SARS-CoV-2-reactive T cell receptors were following Ad26.COV2.S vaccination. The TCR-sequenced set comprised around 30 samples: roughly 19 Ad26.COV2.S vaccine recipients, 5 placebo recipients and 8 SARS-CoV-2 convalescent individuals. Participants in the trial were split at random into five groups of five each, receiving low-dose or high-dose Ad26.COV2.S once or twice, or else placebo on both occasions. Investigators remained blinded to trial group allocation during experiments and outcome assessment. What the authors observed across the whole study: Vaccine and placebo recipients had comparable non-spike TCR breadth, which fits with the vaccine containing only spike. The study lacked the statistical power to compare responses across vaccine doses or regimens. Substantial breadth of spike-specific CD8+ and CD4+ T cell responses was reported after vaccination. Ad26.COV2.S recipients had higher spike-specific TCR breadth than placebo recipients (P = 0.0014). According to the authors, total T cell responses may have been underestimated by the TCR breadth and depth analyses.

CDR1 is given as MNHNS and CDR2 as SASEGT, both from the germline V gene. Inclusive of the bounding cysteine and phenylalanine, the CDR3 is 13 residues long. Only the CDR3 DNA stays, 39 bases, in frame from base 1. The trim is 0 bases for V and 3 bases for J, with a gap of 3 bases between the germline ends. The meaning of the sample's treatment or condition label: 15 to 20 received Ad26.COV2.S at low or high dose, single or two shots; roughly 5 received placebo; per-sample allocation not given. Repertoires of vaccine and placebo recipients were sequenced from samples collected on day 63 after the first injection. Cohort 1b enrolled about two dozen adults aged 18-55 years at a single site in Boston, USA, between 29 July and 7 August 2020. Ad26.COV2.S was a replication-incompetent adenovirus type 26 vector that expressed a prefusion-stabilized SARS-CoV-2 spike protein derived from the original Wuhan strain.

The immunoSEQ Assay was the method used to sequence TCRbeta CDR3 regions. After extraction, genomic DNA underwent amplification by bias-controlled multiplex PCR, followed by high-throughput sequencing. The study's own analysis went as follows. To quantify the absolute abundance of every unique TCRbeta CDR3 region, sequences were collapsed and filtered. T cell fraction was estimated by normalizing TCRbeta template counts to usable DNA, with usable DNA measured through amplification of reference genes found in all nucleated cells. Repertoire TCRs were annotated as SARS-CoV-2-specific when V gene, CDR3 amino acid sequence and J gene were exactly matched to a known reactive TCR set. The reference SARS-CoV-2 TCR set was obtained from MIRA and was filtered for enrichment in COVID-19-positive ImmuneCODE repertoires, whereby public or cross-reactive TCRs were removed. Using the MIRA antigens, annotated TCRs were further analysed by specific ORF or by position within an ORF. Breadth was defined as annotated unique rearrangements over total unique productive rearrangements; depth was the summed frequency of those rearrangements. TCR breadth was compared between groups using two-sided Wilcoxon rank-sum tests. TCRdb mirrors the immuneACCESS table, restricted to in-frame sequences. Some clones are absent from its copies; in checked studies, under half trace to an unresolved V gene, and the reason for the others is unknown. That table furnishes V, J and clone size, whereas the DNA furnished D and trimming. In this sample the table shows about 420,000 clones, approximately 90% of which occur a single time. About 4% of the sample belongs to the ten largest clones.

Points on this clone: Its antigen is currently not known. Per-nucleotide qualities are absent, and no much larger clonotype sits a single base away.

The specimen comprised peripheral blood, sampled in a trial of Ad26.COV2.S vaccine versus placebo. This receptor was taken from a person between 18 and 59 years old who received the Ad26.COV2.S COVID-19 vaccine or a placebo. The V gene is TRBV6-1 and the J gene is TRBJ2-1, with the D gene not confidently named. The CDR3 in this case is CASSEASYNEQFF. The DNA reads TGTGCCAGCAGTGAAGCGAGCTACAATGAGCAGTTCTTC.